The sequence of this T cell receptor (beta chain) was determined in a study of T cells in Graves' hyperthyroidism and ophthalmopathy. The study defined stable Graves' hyperthyroidism as no ophthalmopathy progression within 18 months. Diagnosis of hyperthyroidism was new in patients aged 18 to 65, and its duration was under 2 months. Uncontrolled infection, other autoimmune disease, pregnancy or lactation barred patients from enrollment. Clinical symptoms, serum thyroxine and TRAb, thyroid ultrasound and orbital computed tomography were used for the diagnoses. The germline V gene has CDR1 SEHNR and CDR2 FQNEAQ (reference sequence). The CDR3 has 14 amino acids. With V trimmed by 5 bases and J by 6 bases, 4 bases remained unmatched. It was RNA transcripts that yielded the amplified TCR beta CDR3 regions. Initially, a first-round RT-PCR of the TCR CDR3 employed the HTBI primer set. TCRdb ran MiXCR on the multiplex PCR reads and lists one entry per CDR3 protein. Altogether hundreds of thousands of distinct CDR3 sequences are present, around a sixth being singletons, with the ten largest covering roughly 7.4%.

The clonotype originates from a woman in her late teens or twenties with Graves' hyperthyroidism. The source material was blood. V and J are TRBV7-9 and TRBJ2-2, with 9 bases lining up with TRBD2. The CDR3 DNA sequence: TGTGCCAGCAGCCAACAGCGGGAGGCCGGGGAGCTGTTTTTT. This codes for CASSQQREAGELFF.